The rows below give T cell receptor beta chains drawn from one sample of a study of prognosis after radiotherapy for stage I lung cancer. MiXCR was run by TCRdb on the multiplex PCR reads, yielding one entry per CDR3 protein. The sample has about 59,000 distinct CDR3 sequences, more than 20% seen once. The material was PBMCs, obtained before or after stereotactic body radiation therapy (not recorded which). The receptors were sampled from a donor aged 50 or older with non-small cell lung cancer. Each CDR3 is given with its conserved first and last residue. Fields, in order: D gene, V gene, clone size, J gene, CDR3 DNA, CDR3 protein. The D gene is left open where the match is weak. Clone size is not always given. Where it is, it says once, few, many or a class for expanded clones.

NA	TRBV15	many	TRBJ1-5	TGTGCCACCAGCAGAAAGGGGGGCAATCAGCCCCAGCATTTT	CATSRKGGNQPQHF
NA	TRBV6-1	NA	TRBJ1-5	TGTGCCAGCAGTGAAGCGGTATATAGCAATCAGTCACAGCATTTT	CASSEAVYSNQSQHF
NA	TRBV7-2	NA	TRBJ1-1	TGTGCCAGCAGCCCCACCCTTTCGGGGGCAAACACTGAAGCTTTCTTT	CASSPTLSGANTEAFF
TRBD1	TRBV10-3	few	TRBJ2-6	TGTGCCATCAGAGCAGGGGGCACTGGGGCCAGCGTCCTGACTTTC	CAIRAGGTGASVLTF
TRBD1	TRBV6-1	once	TRBJ1-2	TGTGCCAGCAGAGGGACAGATAACAATGGCTACACCTTC	CASRGTDNNGYTF
NA	TRBV5-4	few	TRBJ1-5	TGTGCCAGCAGCTCGGACAATCAGCCCCAGCATTTT	CASSSDNQPQHF
TRBD2	TRBV12-3/TRBV12-4	many	TRBJ2-1	TGTGCCAGCAGTTTACCGAGCGGGGTCGACAATGAGCAGTTCTTC	CASSLPSGVDNEQFF
NA	TRBV6-2/TRBV6-3	many	TRBJ1-4	TGTGCCAGCAGGACTAATGAAAAACTGTTTTTT	CASRTNEKLFF
TRBD2	TRBV7-2	NA	TRBJ2-1	TGTGCCAGCAGCTTAATGCCAGCGGGGGGCCTATCCAATGAGCAGTTCTTC	CASSLMPAGGLSNEQFF
TRBD1	TRBV4-1	many	TRBJ1-4	TGCGCCAGCAGAATACAGGGGGCCTCCCTTGAAAAACTGTTTTTT	CASRIQGASLEKLFF
TRBD2	TRBV9	NA	TRBJ2-5	TGTGCCAGCAGCCCTTTTAGCGGGGGTTACCAAGAGGCCCAGTACTTC	CASSPFSGGYQEAQYF
NA	TRBV20-1	few	TRBJ2-4	TGCAGTGCTAATGGGGCTGAGGTCAAAAACATTCAGTACTTC	CSANGAEVKNIQYF
NA	TRBV4-1	many	TRBJ1-5	TGCGCCAGCAGCCAAGCCCAATGGGGCAGGAATCAGCCCCAGCATTTT	CASSQAQWGRNQPQHF
TRBD2	TRBV25-1	many	TRBJ2-3	TGTGCCAGCAGGGGGGGGGATACGCAGTATTTT	CASRGGDTQYF
TRBD1	TRBV20-1	many	TRBJ2-7	TGCAGTGCTTACCGGGACAGGTCCTACGAGCAGTACTTC	CSAYRDRSYEQYF
NA	TRBV9	many	TRBJ1-3	TGTGCCAGCAGCGTAGGATCCCCGGCACAACTCTCTGGAAACACCATATATTTT	CASSVGSPAQLSGNTIYF
NA	TRBV7-2	many	TRBJ2-2	TGTGCCAGCAGCTCTGGGCACGCTCCCGGGGAGCTGTTTTTT	CASSSGHAPGELFF
TRBD1	TRBV5-1	many	TRBJ1-2	TGCGCCAGCAGCCCTGGACAGGGCCCCTATGGCTACACCTTC	CASSPGQGPYGYTF
NA	TRBV5-4	NA	TRBJ2-5	TGTGCCAGCAGCCCAGACGTTCAGGGGTGGACGACCCAGTACTTC	CASSPDVQGWTTQYF
TRBD1	TRBV4-1	many	TRBJ2-7	TGCGCCAGCAGCCCCCCAGGGGGTGCCTACGAGCAGTACTTC	CASSPPGGAYEQYF
NA	TRBV14	many	TRBJ1-2	TGTGCCAGCAGCCCGCGCCCGGGAGGGCGAGGTGGCTACACCTTC	CASSPRPGGRGGYTF
NA	TRBV20-1	many	TRBJ2-4	TGCAGTGCCCGAGCGGCGCCAGCCAAAAACATTCAGTACTTC	CSARAAPAKNIQYF
NA	TRBV25-1	many	TRBJ1-2	TGTGCCAGCACCTTAGGGGGGAGGGGCTACTATGGCTACACCTTC	CASTLGGRGYYGYTF
TRBD1	TRBV30	many	TRBJ2-7	TGTGCCTGGAGTGGGGGCTCCTCGACAGGGACCTACGAGCAGTACTTC	CAWSGGSSTGTYEQYF
NA	TRBV9	NA	TRBJ2-5	TGTGCCAGCAAAAGGGACCTAAATTCTTTTACCCAGTACTTC	CASKRDLNSFTQYF
TRBD2	TRBV4-2	NA	TRBJ2-7	TGTGCCAGCAGCCAAGATAGGACTAGCGGGCCATACGAGCAGTACTTC	CASSQDRTSGPYEQYF
TRBD1	TRBV5-1	NA	TRBJ1-2	TGCGCCAGCAGCTCGACAGGGTTTAACTATGGCTATACCTTC	CASSSTGFNYGYTF
TRBD1	TRBV10-3	many	TRBJ1-1	TGTGCCATCAGGGACAGGGGGCGCCGGCACACTGAAGCTTTCTTT	CAIRDRGRRHTEAFF
NA	TRBV6-1	many	TRBJ2-5	TGTGCCAGCAGTGAAGCCCTGCTAGTCCAAGAGACCCAGTACTTC	CASSEALLVQETQYF
TRBD1	TRBV6-1	NA	TRBJ2-2	TGTGCCAGCAGTGAAGAGGACAGGGGGAACACCGGGGAGCTGTTTTTT	CASSEEDRGNTGELFF
NA	TRBV6-5	many	TRBJ2-1	TGTGCCAGCAGTTACTCCAACGCCTGGGGCGAGCAGTTCTTC	CASSYSNAWGEQFF
NA	TRBV6-5	many	TRBJ1-2	TGTGCCAGCAGTTATTCCCCGAGTGGATCCGGGGTGGGCTACTATGGCTACACCTTC	CASSYSPSGSGVGYYGYTF
NA	TRBV20-1	many	TRBJ2-5	TGCAGTGCTAGAGATACCGGGACCCAGTACTTC	CSARDTGTQYF
NA	TRBV29-1	many	TRBJ2-1	TGCAGCGTTGAAGGGACGGGGGTGAACTACAATGAGCAGTTCTTC	CSVEGTGVNYNEQFF
TRBD1	TRBV2	many	TRBJ1-5	TGTGCCAGCCAGGTAGACAGGGGTCGTCAGCCCCAGCATTTT	CASQVDRGRQPQHF
TRBD1	TRBV6-1	NA	TRBJ2-5	TGTGCCAGCAGCAGGGGGTACCAAGATACCCAGTACTTT	CASSRGYQDTQYF
NA	TRBV2	many	TRBJ1-5	TGTGCCAGCAGGGAAAATACAGGGAGAGGGACGCCCCAGCATTTT	CASRENTGRGTPQHF
NA	TRBV5-1	few	TRBJ2-5	TGCGCCAGCCGGCAGGGTGAAGAGACCCAGTACTTC	CASRQGEETQYF
TRBD2	TRBV20-1	many	TRBJ2-1	TGCAGTGCTAGTTCGCTAGCGGGGTACAATGAGCAGTTCTTC	CSASSLAGYNEQFF
NA	TRBV20-1	NA	TRBJ1-2	TGCAGTGCAACGACAGGTGGCGCGAACTATGGCTACACCTTC	CSATTGGANYGYTF